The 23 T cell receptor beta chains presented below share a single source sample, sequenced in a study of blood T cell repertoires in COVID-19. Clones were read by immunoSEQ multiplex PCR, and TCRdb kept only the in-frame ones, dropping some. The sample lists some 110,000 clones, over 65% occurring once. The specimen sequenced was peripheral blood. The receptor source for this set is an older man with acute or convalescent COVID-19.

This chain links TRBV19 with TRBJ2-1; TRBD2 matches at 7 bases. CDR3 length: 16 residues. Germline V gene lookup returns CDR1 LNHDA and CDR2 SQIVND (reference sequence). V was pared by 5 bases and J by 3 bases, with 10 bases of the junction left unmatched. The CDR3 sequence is CASSFRSGASYNEQFF. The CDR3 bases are TGTGCCAGTAGTTTCAGAAGCGGGGCGAGCTACAATGAGCAGTTCTTC.

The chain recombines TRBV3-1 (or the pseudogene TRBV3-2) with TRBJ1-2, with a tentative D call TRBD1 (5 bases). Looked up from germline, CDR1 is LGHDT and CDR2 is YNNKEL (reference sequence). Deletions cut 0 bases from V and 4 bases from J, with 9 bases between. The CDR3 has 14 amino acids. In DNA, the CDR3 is TGTGCCAGCAGCCAAGAACAGGAGACCTATGGCTACACCTTC. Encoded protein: CASSQEQETYGYTF.

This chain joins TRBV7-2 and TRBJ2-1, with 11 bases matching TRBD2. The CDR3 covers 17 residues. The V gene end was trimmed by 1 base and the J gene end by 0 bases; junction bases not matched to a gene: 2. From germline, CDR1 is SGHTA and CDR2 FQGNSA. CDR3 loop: CASSLETSGSSYNEQFF. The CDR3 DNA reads TGTGCCAGCAGCTTAGAAACTAGCGGGAGCTCCTACAATGAGCAGTTCTTC.

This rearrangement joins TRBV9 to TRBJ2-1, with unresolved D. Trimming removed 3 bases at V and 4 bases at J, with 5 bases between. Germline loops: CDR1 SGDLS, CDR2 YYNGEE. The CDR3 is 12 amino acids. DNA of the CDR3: TGTGCCAGCAGCGCCAGGTACAATGAGCAGTTCTTC. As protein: CASSARYNEQFF. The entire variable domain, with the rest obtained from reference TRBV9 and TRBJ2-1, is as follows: DSGVTQTPKHLITATGQRVTLRCSPRSGDLSVYWYQQSLDQGLQFLIQYYNGEERAKGNILERFSAQQFPDLHSELNLSSLELGDSALYFCASSARYNEQFFGPGTRLTVL.

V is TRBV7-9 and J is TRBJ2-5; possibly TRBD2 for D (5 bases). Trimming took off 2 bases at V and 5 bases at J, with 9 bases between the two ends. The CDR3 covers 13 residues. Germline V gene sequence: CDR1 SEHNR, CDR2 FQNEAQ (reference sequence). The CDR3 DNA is TGTGCCAGCAGCTTAAGCGGAGAGGAGACCCAGTACTTC. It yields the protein CASSLSGEETQYF.

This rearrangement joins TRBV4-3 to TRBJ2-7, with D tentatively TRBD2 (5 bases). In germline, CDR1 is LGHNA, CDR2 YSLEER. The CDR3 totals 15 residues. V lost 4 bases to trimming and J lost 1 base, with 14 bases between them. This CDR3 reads CASSREGAVSYEQYF. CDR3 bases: TGCGCCAGCAGCCGAGAGGGAGCAGTTTCCTACGAGCAGTACTTC.

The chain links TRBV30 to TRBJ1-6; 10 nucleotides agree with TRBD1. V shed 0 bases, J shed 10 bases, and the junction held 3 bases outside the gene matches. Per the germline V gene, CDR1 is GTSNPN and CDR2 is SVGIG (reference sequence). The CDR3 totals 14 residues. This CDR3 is CAWSVGTGASPLHF. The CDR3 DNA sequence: TGTGCCTGGAGTGTTGGGACAGGGGCCTCACCCCTCCACTTT.

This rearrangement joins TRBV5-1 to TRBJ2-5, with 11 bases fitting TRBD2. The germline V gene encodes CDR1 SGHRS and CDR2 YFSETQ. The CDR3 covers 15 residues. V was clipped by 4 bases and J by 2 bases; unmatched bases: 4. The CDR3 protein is CASSTSGSPQETQYF. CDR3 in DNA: TGCGCCAGCAGCACTAGCGGGAGCCCACAAGAGACCCAGTACTTC.

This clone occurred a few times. CDR3 coding DNA: TGTGCCAGCTCACCCCAAACAGGGATCTCCTACGAGCAGTACTTC. It yields the protein CASSPQTGISYEQYF. This chain connects TRBV18 to TRBJ2-7; D might be TRBD1 (6 bases). The CDR3 totals 15 residues. Deletions cut 3 bases from V and 0 bases from J, with 12 bases between. CDR1 is KGHSH, CDR2 LQKENI, per germline.

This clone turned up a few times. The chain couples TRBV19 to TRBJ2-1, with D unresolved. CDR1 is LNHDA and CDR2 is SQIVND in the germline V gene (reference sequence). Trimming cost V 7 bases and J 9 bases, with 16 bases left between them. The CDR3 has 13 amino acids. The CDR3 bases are TGTGCCAGTATGATTGGTTTGGGCTCTGAGCAGTTCTTC. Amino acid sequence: CASMIGLGSEQFF.

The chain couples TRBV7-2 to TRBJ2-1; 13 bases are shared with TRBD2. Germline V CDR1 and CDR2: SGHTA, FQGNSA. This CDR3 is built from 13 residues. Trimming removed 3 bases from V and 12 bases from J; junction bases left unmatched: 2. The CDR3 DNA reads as TGTGCCAGCAGCTTTTGGACTAGCGGGGGGCAGTTCTTC. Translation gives CASSFWTSGGQFF.

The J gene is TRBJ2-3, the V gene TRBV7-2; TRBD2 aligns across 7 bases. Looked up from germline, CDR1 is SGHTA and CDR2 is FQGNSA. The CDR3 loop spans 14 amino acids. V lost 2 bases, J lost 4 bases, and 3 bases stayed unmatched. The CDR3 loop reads CASSLRLAADTQYF. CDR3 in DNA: TGTGCCAGCAGCTTACGCCTAGCGGCAGATACGCAGTATTTT.

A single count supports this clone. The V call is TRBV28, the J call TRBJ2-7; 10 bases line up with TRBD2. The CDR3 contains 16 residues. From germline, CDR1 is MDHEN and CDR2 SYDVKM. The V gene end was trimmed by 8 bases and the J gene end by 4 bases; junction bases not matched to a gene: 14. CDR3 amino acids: CASLGLAGVSSYEQYF. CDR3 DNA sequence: TGTGCCAGCCTGGGGCTAGCGGGAGTTTCTTCGTACGAGCAGTACTTC.

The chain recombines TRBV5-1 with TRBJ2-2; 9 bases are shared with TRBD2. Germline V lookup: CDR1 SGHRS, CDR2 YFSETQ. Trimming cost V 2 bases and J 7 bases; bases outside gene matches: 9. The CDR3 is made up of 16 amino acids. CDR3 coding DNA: TGCGCCAGCAGCTTTACAGCGGGAGGAGGGAACGGGGAGCTGTTTTTT. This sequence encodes CASSFTAGGGNGELFF.

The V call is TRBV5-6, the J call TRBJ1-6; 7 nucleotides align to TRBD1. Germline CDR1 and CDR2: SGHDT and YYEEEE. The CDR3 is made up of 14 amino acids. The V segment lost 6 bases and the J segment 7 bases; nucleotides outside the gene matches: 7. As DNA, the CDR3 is TGTGCCAGCACCCCGACAGGGAAGAATTCACCCCTCCACTTT. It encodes CASTPTGKNSPLHF.

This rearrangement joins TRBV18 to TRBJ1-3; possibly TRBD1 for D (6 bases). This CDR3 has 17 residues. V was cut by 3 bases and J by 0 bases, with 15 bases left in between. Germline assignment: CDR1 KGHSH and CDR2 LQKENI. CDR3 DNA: TGTGCCAGCTCACCGCTACAGGGATCAAGCTCTGGAAACACCATATATTTT. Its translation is CASSPLQGSSSGNTIYF.

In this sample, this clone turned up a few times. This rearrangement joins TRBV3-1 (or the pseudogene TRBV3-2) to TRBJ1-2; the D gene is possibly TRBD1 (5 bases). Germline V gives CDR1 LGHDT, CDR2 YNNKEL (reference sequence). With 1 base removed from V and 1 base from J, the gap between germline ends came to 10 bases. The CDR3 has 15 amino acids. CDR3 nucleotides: TGTGCCAGCAGCCAAGCGAGAGGACATAACTATGGCTACACCTTC. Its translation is CASSQARGHNYGYTF.

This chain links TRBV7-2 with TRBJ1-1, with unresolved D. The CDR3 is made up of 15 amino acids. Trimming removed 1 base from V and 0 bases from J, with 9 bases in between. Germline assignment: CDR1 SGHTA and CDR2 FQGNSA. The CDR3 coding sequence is TGTGCCAGCAGCTTAGTCCCCGACTTGAACACTGAAGCTTTCTTT. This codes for CASSLVPDLNTEAFF.

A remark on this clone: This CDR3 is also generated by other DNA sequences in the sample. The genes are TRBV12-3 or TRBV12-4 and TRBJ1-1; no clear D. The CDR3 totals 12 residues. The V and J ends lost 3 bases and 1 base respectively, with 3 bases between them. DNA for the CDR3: TGTGCCAGCAGTTTCTCGAACACTGAAGCTTTCTTT. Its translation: CASSFSNTEAFF.

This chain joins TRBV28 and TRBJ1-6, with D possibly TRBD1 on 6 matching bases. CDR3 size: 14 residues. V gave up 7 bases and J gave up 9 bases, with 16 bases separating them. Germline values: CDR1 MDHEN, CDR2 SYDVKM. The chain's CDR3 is CASTGQSRGSPLHF. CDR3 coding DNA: TGTGCCAGCACCGGACAGTCCCGGGGTTCACCCCTCCACTTT.

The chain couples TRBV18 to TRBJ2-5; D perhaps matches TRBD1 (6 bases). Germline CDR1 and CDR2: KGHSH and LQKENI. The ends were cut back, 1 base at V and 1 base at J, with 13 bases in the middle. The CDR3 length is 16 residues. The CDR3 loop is CASSPLERTAQETQYF. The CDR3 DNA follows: TGTGCCAGCTCACCACTGGAGCGGACAGCCCAAGAGACCCAGTACTTC.

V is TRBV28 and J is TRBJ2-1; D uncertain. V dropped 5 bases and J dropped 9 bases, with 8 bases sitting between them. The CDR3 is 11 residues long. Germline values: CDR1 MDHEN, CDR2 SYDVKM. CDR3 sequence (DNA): TGTGCCAGCAGTCGGAGAGGTGAGCAGTTCTTC. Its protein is CASSRRGEQFF. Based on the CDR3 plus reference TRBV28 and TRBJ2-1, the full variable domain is DVKVTQSSRYLVKRTGEKVFLECVQDMDHENMFWYRQDPGLGLRLIYFSYDVKMKEKGDIPEGYSVSREKKERFSLILESASTNQTSMYLCASSRRGEQFFGPGTRLTVL.

CDR3 residues: CASSNLGTGTEKLFF. In nucleotides, the CDR3 is TGCGCCAGCAGCAACCTTGGGACAGGGACTGAAAAACTGTTTTTT. The chain has TRBV5-1 and TRBJ1-4; 9 bases align to TRBD1. V trimming: 4 bases; J trimming: 7 bases; junction bases outside the gene matches: 8. This CDR3 has 15 amino acids. The V gene's germline CDR1 is SGHRS and CDR2 YFSETQ.